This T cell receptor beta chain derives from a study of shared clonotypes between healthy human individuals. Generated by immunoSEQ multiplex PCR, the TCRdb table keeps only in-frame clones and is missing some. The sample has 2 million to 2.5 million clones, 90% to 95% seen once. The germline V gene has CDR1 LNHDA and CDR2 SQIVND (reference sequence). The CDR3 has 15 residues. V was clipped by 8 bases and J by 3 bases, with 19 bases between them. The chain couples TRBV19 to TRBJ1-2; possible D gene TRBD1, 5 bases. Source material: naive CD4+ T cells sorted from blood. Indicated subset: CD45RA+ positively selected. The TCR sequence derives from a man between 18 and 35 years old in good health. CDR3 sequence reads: CASRATTWGDYGYTF. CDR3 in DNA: TGTGCCAGTCGAGCGACAACATGGGGCGACTATGGCTACACCTTC.